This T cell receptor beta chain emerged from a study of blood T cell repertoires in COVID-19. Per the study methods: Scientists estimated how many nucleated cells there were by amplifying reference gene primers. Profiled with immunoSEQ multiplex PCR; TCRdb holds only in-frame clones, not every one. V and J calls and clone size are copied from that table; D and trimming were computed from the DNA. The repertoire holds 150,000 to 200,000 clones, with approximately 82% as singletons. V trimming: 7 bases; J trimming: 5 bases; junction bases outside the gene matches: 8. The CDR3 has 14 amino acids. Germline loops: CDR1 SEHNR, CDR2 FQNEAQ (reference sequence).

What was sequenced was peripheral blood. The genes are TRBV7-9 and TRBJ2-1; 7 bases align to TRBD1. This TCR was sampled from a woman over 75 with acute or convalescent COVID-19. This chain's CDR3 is CASKRGGGNNEQFF. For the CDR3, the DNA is TGTGCCAGCAAGCGAGGGGGCGGCAACAATGAGCAGTTCTTC.